This T cell receptor (beta chain) was captured by sequencing in a study of regulatory T cells in long-lasting Graves disease. Study-wide results and caveats: Those with persistent Graves' had less TCR diversity than newly diagnosed patients.

This clonotype has just a few counts. The antigen remains undetermined. Documented time point: persistent/refractory GD, antithyroid drugs over 5 years with positive TRAb. Extracted PBMC RNA gave rise to the TCR library. Per germline, CDR1 MNHEY and CDR2 SVGEGT. With V trimmed by 0 bases and J by 9 bases, 24 bases remained unmatched. The length of the CDR3 is 20 residues. Relying on iRepertoire HTBI primers and Arm-PCR of CDR3 regions, the team built TCR beta libraries. One entry per CDR3 protein results from TCRdb running MiXCR on the multiplex PCR reads. The sample shows 300,000 to 400,000 distinct CDR3 sequences, about 20% of them seen only once.

This material consisted of peripheral blood mononuclear cells (PBMCs), taken when the disease was refractory, from a patient treated with antithyroid drugs. The receptor was isolated from a female donor with Graves disease. This chain connects TRBV6-2 or TRBV6-3 to TRBJ2-7; 9 bases fit TRBD2. The CDR3, as DNA: TGTGCCAGCAGTTACTCACCGGGGGCATCGAGGGATATTAGCGGGAGTAGGCAGTACTTC. It translates to CASSYSPGASRDISGSRQYF.